The sequence of this T cell receptor beta chain was determined in a study of T cell responses to AZD1222 COVID-19 vaccine. Per the germline V gene, CDR1 is SQVTM and CDR2 is ANQGSEA. The CDR3 contains 12 residues. V was cut by 3 bases and J by 4 bases, with 7 bases left in between. Only in-frame clones appear in the TCRdb table, and some are missing; sequencing was by immunoSEQ multiplex PCR. This sample has around 160,000 clones, with about 90% found just once. Study findings and constraints: The repertoires were collected only after the peak T cell response. Reportedly, nearly half the spike-specific TCRs target unmutated variant regions. Spike-specific TCRs gained breadth and depth after people received two AZD1222 doses.

This clone was found once. Its antigen is still unknown. The clonotype comes from an adult who received the AZD1222 COVID-19 vaccine. The chain carries TRBV29-1 and TRBJ1-3; TRBD1 might be the D (6 bases). The sequences come from peripheral blood, collected 28 days after the second AZD1222 dose. As DNA, the CDR3 is TGCAGCGTTGACAGGGGAGGAAACACCATATATTTT. It is translated as CSVDRGGNTIYF.